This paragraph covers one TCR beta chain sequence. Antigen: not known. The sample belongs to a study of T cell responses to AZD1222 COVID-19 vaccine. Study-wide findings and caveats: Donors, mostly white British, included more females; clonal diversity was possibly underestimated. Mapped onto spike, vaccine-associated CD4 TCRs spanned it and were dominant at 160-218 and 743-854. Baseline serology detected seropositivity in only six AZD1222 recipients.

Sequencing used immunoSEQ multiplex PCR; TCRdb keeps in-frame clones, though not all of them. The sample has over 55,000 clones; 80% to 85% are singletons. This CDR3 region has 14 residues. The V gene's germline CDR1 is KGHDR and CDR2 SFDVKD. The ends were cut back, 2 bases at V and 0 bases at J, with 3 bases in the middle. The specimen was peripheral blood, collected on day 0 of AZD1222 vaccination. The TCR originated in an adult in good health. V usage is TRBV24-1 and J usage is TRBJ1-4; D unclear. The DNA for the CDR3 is TGTGCCACCAGTGATTCCGCAACTAATGAAAAACTGTTTTTT. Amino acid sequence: CATSDSATNEKLFF.